The T cell receptor (beta chain) under discussion was sequenced for a study of blood T cells in healthy people across ages (dated by TCRdb to between 2014 and 2016). Concerning the study at large: Template switching captured roughly one uniquely barcoded TCR beta cDNA molecule per two T cells in model experiments. The donors were split into four age groups: young (average approximately 16 years), middle-aged (around 37), aged (approximately 59) and long-lived (approximately 80). Two additional independent replicas of 1 million unique cDNA reads from the same blood draw were analyzed for two donors (one aged 18 to 30 and one aged 80 or older). To track age-related changes in TCR beta repertoire diversity, the study relied on deep sequencing normalized with unique cDNA molecular identifiers. Donors of different ages were randomly distributed across sequencing lanes to avoid experimental bias.

The study at large found these results: Since profiling was done on bulk unsorted PBMCs, naive and antigen-experienced compartments could not be conclusively compared. Estimates of total diversity based on one million sequenced T cells were regarded as lower bounds and as underestimates. Compared with the aged group, more naive CD4+ T cells, fewer expanded clones and increased TCR diversity were shown by the long-lived group, suggesting age selection. The percentage of naive T cells measured by flow cytometry correlated strongly with observed TCR beta diversity. The CMV infection status of donors was not known, potentially confounding age-related changes in expanded clonotypes. As age increased, observed TCR beta diversity per million T cells dropped in a roughly linear way, and a significant reduction was already evident by age roughly 40.

This clonotype was seen ten or more times. Its antigen is unknown. Base qualities are not at hand, and no much larger clone is one base apart. The germline V gene (reference sequence) provides CDR1 SGHNT and CDR2 YYREEE. The junction shows trimming of 4 bases on V and 0 bases on J, and the gene matches do not reach 5 bases of it. From the cysteine through the phenylalanine, the CDR3 covers 18 amino acids. Only the CDR3 portion is preserved as DNA: 54 bases, with reading frame beginning at the first base. Donors were a few dozen systemically healthy Caucasian individuals from Russia aged 6 to 90 years. Roughly 9.5 milliliters of peripheral blood were drawn from each donor into EDTA-treated Vacutainer tubes. Ficoll-Paque density-gradient centrifugation was used to isolate PBMCs, with at least 7 million obtained per sample. Total RNA was extracted from PBMCs with Trizol reagent, with at least 6 micrograms obtained per sample. For every donor, flow cytometry on a PBMC aliquot measured the percentage of naive CD45RAhigh/CD27high T cells.

The library was made by 5' RACE. TCRdb records Illumina HiSeq 2500 as the sequencer. The second PCR ran for about 6 to 12 cycles and used a J-beta primer mix along with a sample-barcoded 5' primer. Each TCR beta cDNA molecule received a unique molecular identifier from a template-switch 5' adaptor carrying 12 random nucleotides. Each sample yielded at least 2.5 million CDR3-containing paired-end reads. First-strand cDNA was synthesized from all RNA with the Mint cDNA synthesis kit, primed by a TRBC-specific oligonucleotide. Following uracil-DNA glycosylase treatment, all cDNA underwent a first 18-cycle PCR with the universal primers M1SS and BC2_uni_R. The original methods were these. Normalization of each sample was performed by random selection of 1 million high-quality reads, each carrying a distinct molecular identifier. Instead of being binned into consensus sequences, reads with shared molecular identifiers were discarded. CDR3 identification, clonotype clustering and error correction used MiTCR with a Q25 quality threshold and the strictest error-elimination algorithm. A nonparametric unseen species model using Euler transformation provided a lower-bound estimate of total TCR beta diversity. TCRdb reran the public reads through fastp at Q25 and MiXCR, keeping productive beta chains. Each entry merges the rows of one CDR3 protein and shows their most common DNA and genes. TCRdb assigned the V and J calls; the authors' analysis was not used. Recorded for this sample are hundreds of thousands of distinct CDR3 sequences; 40% to 45% of them occurred a single time. The ten biggest clones cover about 32% of the sample.

This sequence originates from a man older than 75 in good health. The specimen sequenced was blood. The receptor chain draws on TRBV5-4 and TRBJ2-1; a stretch of 15 junction bases matches TRBD2. CDR3 region: CASSQGLAGGSSYNEQFF. The DNA is as follows: TGTGCCAGCAGCCAAGGACTAGCGGGGGGGAGCTCCTACAATGAGCAGTTCTTC.